The sequence of this T cell receptor beta chain was determined in a study of blood T cell repertoires in COVID-19. Study-wide context: Samples came from the United States, Italy and Spain, spanning acute and convalescent COVID-19.

The authors' processing: Reference gene primer amplification yielded estimated nucleated cell counts. Repertoires were generated with immunoSEQ multiplex PCR, while TCRdb's copy carries only in-frame clones and drops some. V, J and clone size are those of that table, while D and trimming were read from the DNA. Here the sample spans some 250,000 clones, 81% being singletons. The V and J ends lost 0 bases and 5 bases, in that order; junction bases with no gene match: 6. The CDR3 spans 16 residues. Germline V gene lookup returns CDR1 SGHDT and CDR2 YYEEEE. The V call is TRBV5-6, the J call TRBJ1-3, with 9 bases aligning to TRBD1. This receptor was obtained from a woman aged 60 to 75 with active or convalescent COVID-19. The sequencing input was peripheral blood. The CDR3 nucleotides read TGTGCCAGCAGCTTGGCCGGGACAGGGATAAGAAACACCATATATTTT. Its translation: CASSLAGTGIRNTIYF.